This T cell receptor beta chain was profiled in a study of T cell responses to AZD1222 COVID-19 vaccine (TCRdb year 2021). About the investigation overall: A total of 233 trial participants underwent TCR sequencing, of whom some 210 received two doses of AZD1222 and some 26 received two doses of the MenACWY control vaccine. Trial participants were enrolled by age into subgroups of 18-55, 56-69 and 70-plus years, and about 150, 27 and 61 TCR-sequenced participants, respectively, were included in these subgroups.

According to the study, the label for this sample's time point signals: about 28 days (+/-7) after the second vaccine dose. AZD1222 recipients given second doses at about 4 weeks or at about 12 weeks were pooled, since spike-specific TCR depth and breadth were not found to differ between the two schedules. The vaccinee samples were drawn from two UK trials, COV001 and COV002, one of which was a single-blind randomized controlled phase 2/3 trial testing AZD1222 (ChAdOx1 nCoV-19) in healthy adults. For TCRbeta chain sequencing, PBMC samples were collected from trial participants at day 0 and at day 28 after the second dose. According to the germline V gene (reference sequence), CDR1 reads GTSNPN and CDR2 reads SVGIG. V lost 5 bases and J lost 13 bases; the stretch between them is 20 bases long. From the cysteine up to the phenylalanine, the CDR3 has a length of 12 residues. Only the CDR3 part of the read is kept: 36 bases, read in frame from the first base.

General findings and caveats noted by the study authors: No day 14 peak-response samples were available, so repertoires were characterized only after the peak T cell response. Only 5 to 7 AZD1222 recipients were SARS-CoV-2 seropositive at baseline, limiting conclusions about previously exposed vaccinees. Most participants were white British and females outnumbered males, and the authors suggested that clonal diversity may have been underestimated. Epitopes outside the regions mutated in the B.1.351 and B.1.1.7 variants were reportedly recognized by nearly half of the unique spike-specific TCRs. In the small 56-69-year group, the increase in depth fell short of significance, most likely because of low power. After two AZD1222 doses, both the breadth and the depth of spike-specific TCRs were significantly higher than at day 0 and than in MenACWY recipients. Vaccine-associated CD4 TCRs spanned the whole spike protein, with dominant responses in regions 160-218 and 743-854.

Concerning this clone: Its antigen is not yet known. Base qualities were left out, and no much larger clone turns up one base away.

The CDR3 regions of human TCRbeta chains were subjected to immunosequencing. The source study handled its data this way. Repertoire TCRs were checked for matches against a reference library of SARS-CoV-2-specific TCRs that had been generated using the MIRA antigen-specificity platform. Breadth was defined as the fraction of unique TCRs that were SARS-CoV-2-associated, and depth was defined as the fraction of total T cells that were SARS-CoV-2-associated. Using the MIRA data, each spike-specific TCR was assigned both to the spike region to which the TCR was reactive and to a CD4 or CD8 class. Log10-transformed breadth and depth values were compared by one-way ANOVA with Sidak's multiple comparisons tests. TCRdb holds this immuneACCESS table with in-frame rearrangements only. Some clones are missing; in checked studies, unresolved V genes explain under half, and the rest has no known cause. The V and J calls and the clone size are those of that table, but D and trimming were determined from the DNA. Across this sample there are 130,000 to 150,000 clones, with roughly nine tenths seen only once. The ten largest clones capture 3.8% of the sample.

The sequence derives from an adult who received the AZD1222 COVID-19 vaccine. Material: peripheral blood, obtained 28 days after the second AZD1222 dose. The receptor chain draws on TRBV30 and TRBJ1-2; no D gene can be assigned with confidence. The CDR3 has the sequence CAWGLLGVPATF. The DNA sequence is TGTGCCTGGGGCCTTTTGGGAGTACCCGCCACCTTC.